The T cell receptor (beta chain) under discussion was sequenced for a study of blood T cells in healthy people across ages. Through a sample-barcoded 5' primer and a J-beta primer mix, a second PCR was run for about 6 to 12 cycles. TCRdb re-called the 5' RACE reads with MiXCR, one entry per CDR3 protein. The repertoire includes some 1.6 million distinct CDR3 sequences, around 35% of them detected once, and 10% to 12% sits in the top ten. General study findings and limits: A conclusive naive versus antigen-experienced comparison was prevented by the unsorted PBMCs.

The CDR3 covers 17 residues. Germline V lookup: CDR1 SGHAT, CDR2 FQNNGV. Trimming stripped 4 bases from V and 1 base from J, with 17 bases between. On this clonotype itself: Its antigen is not known.

This receptor was obtained from a woman aged 25 to 39 in good health. Input material: blood. The genes are TRBV11-2 and TRBJ2-4; a possible D gene is TRBD2 (6 bases). The CDR3 nucleotides read TGTGCCAGCAGCTGGCGACTAGGTGCACAGGCCAAAAACATTCAGTACTTC. It specifies CASSWRLGAQAKNIQYF.